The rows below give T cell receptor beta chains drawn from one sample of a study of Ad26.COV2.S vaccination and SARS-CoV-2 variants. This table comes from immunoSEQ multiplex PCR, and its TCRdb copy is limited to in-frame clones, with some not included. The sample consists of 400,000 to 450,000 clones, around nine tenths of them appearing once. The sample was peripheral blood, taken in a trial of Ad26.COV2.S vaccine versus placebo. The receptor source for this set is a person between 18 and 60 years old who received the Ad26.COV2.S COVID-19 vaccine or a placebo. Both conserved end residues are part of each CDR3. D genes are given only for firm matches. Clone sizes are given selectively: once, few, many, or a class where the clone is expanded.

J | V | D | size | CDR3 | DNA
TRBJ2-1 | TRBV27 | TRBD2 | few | CASSLRDYYNEQFF | TGTGCCAGCAGTTTAAGGGACTATTACAATGAGCAGTTCTTC
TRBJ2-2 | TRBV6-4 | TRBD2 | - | CASSDGTSGANTGELFF | TGTGCCAGCAGTGACGGGACTAGCGGGGCGAACACCGGGGAGCTGTTTTTT
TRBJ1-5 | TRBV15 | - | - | CATSIFNQPQHF | TGTGCCACCAGCATCTTCAATCAGCCCCAGCATTTT
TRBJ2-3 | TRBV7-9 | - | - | CASREMGARADTQYF | TGTGCCAGCAGAGAAATGGGGGCTCGGGCAGATACGCAGTATTTT
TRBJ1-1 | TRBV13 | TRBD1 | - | CASSFRGRTEAFF | TGTGCCAGCAGCTTCAGGGGGAGGACTGAAGCTTTCTTT
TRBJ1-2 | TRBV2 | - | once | CASSGQVLYGYTF | TGTGCCAGCAGTGGACAGGTCCTCTATGGCTACACCTTC
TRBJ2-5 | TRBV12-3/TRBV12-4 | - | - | CASSLAGGRYF | TGTGCCAGCAGTTTAGCGGGAGGTCGGTACTTC
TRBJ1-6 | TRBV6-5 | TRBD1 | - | CASTLGQGMTPLHF | TGTGCCAGCACCCTGGGACAGGGTATGACACCCCTCCACTTT
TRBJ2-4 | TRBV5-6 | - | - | CASSLRGPQNIQYF | TGTGCCAGCAGCTTACGGGGTCCTCAAAACATTCAGTACTTC
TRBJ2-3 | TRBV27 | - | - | CASRRSGWGTDTQYF | TGTGCCAGCAGACGGAGCGGATGGGGCACAGATACGCAGTATTTT
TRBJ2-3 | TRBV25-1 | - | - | CASSDPPVTDTQYF | TGTGCCAGCAGTGATCCCCCCGTCACAGATACGCAGTATTTT
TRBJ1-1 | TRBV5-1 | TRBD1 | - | CASSSNPQGGNTEAFF | TGCGCCAGCAGCTCCAACCCTCAGGGGGGGAACACTGAAGCTTTCTTT
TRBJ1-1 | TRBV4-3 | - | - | CASSQAWGGDTEAFF | TGCGCCAGCAGCCAAGCCTGGGGGGGGGACACTGAAGCTTTCTTT
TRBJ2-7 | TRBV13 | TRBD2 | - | CASSLRTSGRGMDEQYF | TGTGCCAGCAGCTTACGGACTAGCGGGAGGGGTATGGACGAGCAGTACTTC
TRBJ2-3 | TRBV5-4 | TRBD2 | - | CASSLGTSGSTDTQYF | TGTGCCAGCAGCCTTGGGACTAGCGGGAGCACAGATACGCAGTATTTT
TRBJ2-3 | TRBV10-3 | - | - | CAISRWSRTDTQYF | TGTGCCATCTCCCGTTGGTCGAGGACAGATACGCAGTATTTT
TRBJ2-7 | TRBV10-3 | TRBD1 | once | CAISEQGPGKYF | TGTGCCATCAGTGAACAGGGGCCTGGGAAGTACTTC
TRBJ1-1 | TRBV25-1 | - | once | CASSGGLEAFF | TGTGCCAGCAGTGGAGGGTTAGAAGCTTTCTTT
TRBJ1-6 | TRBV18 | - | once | CASSPGGPGTSPLHF | TGTGCCAGCTCACCGGGGGGGCCTGGAACTTCACCCCTCCACTTT
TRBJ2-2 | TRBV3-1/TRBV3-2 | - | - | CASSRRGSNTGELFF | TGTGCCAGCAGCAGGCGGGGTTCGAACACCGGGGAGCTGTTTTTT
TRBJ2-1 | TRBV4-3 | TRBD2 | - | CASSARTSGRGDEQFF | TGCGCCAGCAGCGCCCGGACTAGCGGGAGGGGGGATGAGCAGTTCTTC
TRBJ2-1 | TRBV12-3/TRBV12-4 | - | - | CASSRTDYNEQFF | TGTGCCAGCAGCCGAACAGACTACAATGAGCAGTTCTTC
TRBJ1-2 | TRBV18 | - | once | CASSLRDDLNPTNYGYTF | TGTGCCAGCTCCCTCCGGGACGATCTCAACCCAACTAACTATGGCTACACCTTC
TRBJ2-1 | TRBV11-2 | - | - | CASSFYSGADNEQFF | TGTGCCAGCAGCTTTTATAGCGGTGCAGACAATGAGCAGTTCTTC
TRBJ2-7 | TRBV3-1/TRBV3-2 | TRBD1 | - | CASSPPGTVRYEQYF | TGTGCCAGCAGCCCCCCGGGGACAGTACGCTACGAGCAGTACTTC
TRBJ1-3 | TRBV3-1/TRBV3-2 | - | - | CASSQGNRNTIYF | TGTGCCAGCAGCCAAGGGAACCGAAACACCATATATTTT
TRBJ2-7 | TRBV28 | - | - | CASTIGAGSSYEQYF | TGTGCCAGCACCATAGGGGCAGGGAGCTCCTACGAGCAGTACTTC
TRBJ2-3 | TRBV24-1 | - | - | CATSDASGPNTDTQYF | TGTGCCACCAGTGACGCCTCGGGACCGAATACAGATACGCAGTATTTT
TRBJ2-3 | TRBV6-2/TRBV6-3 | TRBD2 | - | CASSLLAGSTDTQYF | TGTGCCAGCAGTCTACTAGCGGGGAGCACAGATACGCAGTATTTT
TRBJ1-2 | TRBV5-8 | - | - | CASSLRKNYGYTF | TGTGCCAGCAGCTTACGGAAAAACTATGGCTACACCTTC
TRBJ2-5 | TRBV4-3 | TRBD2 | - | CASSQVGTSKETQYF | TGCGCCAGCAGCCAAGTAGGGACTAGTAAAGAGACCCAGTACTTC
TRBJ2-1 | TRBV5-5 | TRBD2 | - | CASSLKAGEGSYNEQFF | TGTGCCAGCAGCTTGAAAGCGGGGGAAGGCTCCTACAATGAGCAGTTCTTC
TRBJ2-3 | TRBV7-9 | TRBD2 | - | CASSLTSGTSGTQYF | TGTGCCAGCAGCCTGACTAGCGGGACGAGTGGTACGCAGTATTTT
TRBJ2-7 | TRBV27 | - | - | CASSLSTDYEQYF | TGTGCCAGCAGTTTATCTACAGATTACGAGCAGTACTTC
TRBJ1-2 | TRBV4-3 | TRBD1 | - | CASSQELNRGGYGYTF | TGCGCCAGCAGCCAAGAGTTAAACAGGGGCGGCTATGGCTACACCTTC
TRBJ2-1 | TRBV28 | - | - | CASQILVDNEQFF | TGTGCCAGCCAGATCTTGGTCGACAATGAGCAGTTCTTC
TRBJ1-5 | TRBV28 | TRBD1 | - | CASSLRQGLVGNQPQHF | TGTGCCAGCAGTCTCCGACAGGGTTTGGTAGGCAATCAGCCCCAGCATTTT
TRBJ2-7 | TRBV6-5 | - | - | CASSSGVLYEQYF | TGTGCCAGCAGTTCAGGGGTCCTTTACGAGCAGTACTTC
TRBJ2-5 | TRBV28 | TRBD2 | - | CASSSPLRLAGKTQYF | TGTGCCAGCAGTTCCCCCCTCAGACTAGCCGGGAAGACCCAGTACTTC
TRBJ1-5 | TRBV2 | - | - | CASRLEGNQPQHF | TGTGCCAGCAGGCTGGAGGGCAATCAGCCCCAGCATTTT
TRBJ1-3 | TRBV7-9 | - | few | CASSFLQSYILNTIYF | TGTGCCAGCAGCTTCCTTCAAAGTTATATTTTGAACACCATATATTTT
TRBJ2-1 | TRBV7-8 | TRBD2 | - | CASSSSGLAGWGEQFF | TGTGCCAGCAGCTCCTCCGGACTAGCGGGATGGGGGGAGCAGTTCTTC
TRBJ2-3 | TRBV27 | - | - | CASRQTSTDTQYF | TGTGCCAGCAGGCAGACAAGCACAGATACGCAGTATTTT
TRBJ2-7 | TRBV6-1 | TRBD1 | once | CASSEQVSGTGGFYEQYF | TGTGCCAGCAGTGAACAAGTCTCTGGGACAGGGGGGTTCTACGAGCAGTACTTC
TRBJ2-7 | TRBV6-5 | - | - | CASSYFRGGSYEQYF | TGTGCCAGCAGTTACTTCCGGGGCGGCTCCTACGAGCAGTACTTC
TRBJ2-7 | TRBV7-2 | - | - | CASSLARRVRADPYEQYF | TGTGCCAGCAGCTTAGCAAGAAGGGTTCGGGCGGATCCCTACGAGCAGTACTTC
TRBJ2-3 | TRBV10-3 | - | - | CAISESLTGGGPDTQYF | TGTGCCATCAGTGAGTCCCTGACGGGAGGGGGCCCAGATACGCAGTATTTT
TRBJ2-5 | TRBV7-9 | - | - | CASSPSRLPQETQYF | TGTGCCAGCAGCCCCAGTAGGCTACCTCAAGAGACCCAGTACTTC
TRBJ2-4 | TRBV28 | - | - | CASVGGVAKNIQYF | TGTGCCAGCGTAGGGGGAGTGGCCAAAAACATTCAGTACTTC
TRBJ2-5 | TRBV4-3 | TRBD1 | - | CASSLQRTGWETQYF | TGCGCCAGCAGCCTACAAAGGACAGGGTGGGAGACCCAGTACTTC